This T cell receptor (beta chain) was sequenced during a study of shared clonotypes between healthy human individuals. Broader study findings: The naive CD4 repertoires of several donors were compared, and around 4.9% of clonotypes were shared. With few donors, the genetic and exposure-history diversity represented was limited.

Every subset's genomic DNA went evenly onto several immunoSEQ plates. Sequencing was performed with immunoSEQ multiplex PCR; in TCRdb, only in-frame clones are kept and a portion is missing. Of some 2,000,000 clones in the sample, 90% to 95% are singletons; the top ten hold approximately 0.13%. There are 15 residues in the CDR3. CDR1 and CDR2 from the germline V gene are SGHRS and YFSETQ. Trimming left V 1 base short and J 0 bases short, with 11 bases between. Worth noting for this clone: The antigen remains unidentified.

The sample was naive CD4+ T cells sorted from blood. This sample's subset: CD45RA+ positively selected. This clonotype was sampled from a man between 18 and 29 years old in good health. This sequence joins TRBV5-1 and TRBJ2-7; D is ambiguous. In DNA form, the CDR3 reads TGCGCCAGCAGCTTGAGATTTTCCTCCTCCTACGAGCAGTACTTC. It encodes CASSLRFSSSYEQYF.